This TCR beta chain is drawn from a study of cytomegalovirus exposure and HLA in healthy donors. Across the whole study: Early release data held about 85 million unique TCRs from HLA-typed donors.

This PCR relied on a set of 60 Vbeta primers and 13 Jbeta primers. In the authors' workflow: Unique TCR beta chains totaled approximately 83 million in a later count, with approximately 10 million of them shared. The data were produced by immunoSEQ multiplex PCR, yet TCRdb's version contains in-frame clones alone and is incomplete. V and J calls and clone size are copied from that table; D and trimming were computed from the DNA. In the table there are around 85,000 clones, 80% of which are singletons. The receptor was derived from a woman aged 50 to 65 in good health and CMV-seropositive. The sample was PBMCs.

The CDR3 reads CASRRMTGASYEQYF. In nucleotides, the CDR3 is TGCGCCAGCCGGCGGATGACAGGGGCTTCCTACGAGCAGTACTTC. This sequence joins TRBV5-1 and TRBJ2-7; 8 nucleotides align to TRBD1. The CDR3 is 15 residues long. V was clipped by 7 bases and J by 1 base; unmatched bases: 10. Looked up from germline, CDR1 is SGHRS and CDR2 is YFSETQ.